This T cell receptor (beta chain) was captured in a study of persistence of HIV-infected CD4 T cells. Study-level background: Donors had been on suppressive ART for a median of 8 years.

The libraries were made with immunoSEQ version 4 in survey mode. Generated by immunoSEQ multiplex PCR, the TCRdb table keeps only in-frame clones and is missing some. This sample yields about 36,000 clones, of which more than 75% are seen a single time; 0.85% to 1% belongs to the top ten. Losses at the gene ends were 6 bases for V and 6 bases for J; bases not matched to a gene: 9. The CDR3 covers 14 residues. CDR1 is MNHEY and CDR2 is SVGAGI in the germline V gene. Study-wide points: CMV- and Gag-responding cells had lower TCRbeta richness than CD3/CD28-responding cells.

On this clone: Its antigen is not known.

An overlapping HIV-1 Gag peptide pool stimulated these cells at 0.95 to 1 ug/peptide/mL. Sorted nonresponding memory CD4+ T cells were CD40L-negative, CD69-negative, CD45RO-high. For about 20 hours, CD8-depleted PBMCs received anti-CD28/CD49d costimulation, a CD40-blocking antibody and enfuvirtide. The genes are TRBV6-5 and TRBJ2-7; 9 bases line up with TRBD2. The sample consisted of cultured CD4+ T cells from PBMCs, taken from a patient who received antiretroviral therapy. This clonotype was sampled from an adult with HIV. The donor label of this sample is uncertain. In DNA, the CDR3 is TGTGCCAGCAGAAGGGCTAGCGGGGTCTCCGAGCAGTACTTC. Its protein product is CASRRASGVSEQYF.